The 15 T cell receptor beta chains listed next were all sequenced from one sample in a study of T cell changes during pregnancy in multiple sclerosis. Method: immunoSEQ multiplex PCR; TCRdb's copy keeps in-frame clones and lacks some. Found here are 45,000 to 60,000 clones, roughly 92% of them singletons; the top ten hold around 0.61%. The source was CD4+ T cells from peripheral blood mononuclear cells, collected in the third trimester of pregnancy. Receptor source: a female donor with multiple sclerosis, enrolled in a pregnancy study.

The rearrangement joins TRBV19 to TRBJ1-4; D not certain. The CDR3 consists of 16 residues. V was clipped by 3 bases and J by 5 bases, with 16 bases between them. The germline CDR1 and CDR2 sequences are LNHDA and SQIVND (reference sequence). In DNA form, the CDR3 reads TGTGCCAGTAGTATTGGTTTTGGGCAGCTCAATGAAAAACTGTTTTTT. Protein product: CASSIGFGQLNEKLFF.

This chain links TRBV30 with TRBJ2-7; 13 bases agree with TRBD2. Germline lookup yields CDR1 GTSNPN and CDR2 SVGIG (reference sequence). The V and J ends lost 5 bases and 6 bases, in that order; junction bases with no gene match: 10. The CDR3 loop spans 15 amino acids. In DNA form, the CDR3 reads TGTGCCTGGCAGACTAGCGGGAGGCCTGGGGTCGAGCAGTACTTC. Translating it yields CAWQTSGRPGVEQYF.

The rearrangement links TRBV19 to TRBJ1-2, with TRBD1 matching over 7 bases. Germline lookup yields CDR1 LNHDA and CDR2 SQIVND (reference sequence). V shed 5 bases and J 6 bases; nucleotides not matched to a gene: 9. This CDR3 is 14 amino acids long. The CDR3: CASSARDRSNGYTF. The CDR3 DNA reads TGTGCCAGTAGTGCTCGGGACAGATCCAATGGCTACACCTTC.

The count of this clone is one. The chain couples TRBV5-1 to TRBJ2-1; possibly TRBD1 for D (6 bases). The germline CDR1 and CDR2 sequences are SGHRS and YFSETQ. Trimming took 2 bases from V and 4 from J, leaving 13 bases between them. There are 15 residues in the CDR3. CDR3 amino acids: CASSFPRGSYNEQFF. The CDR3 bases are TGCGCCAGCAGCTTCCCGAGGGGGTCTTACAATGAGCAGTTCTTC.

The chain combines TRBV7-9 with TRBJ2-3; TRBD1 is a possible D gene (5 bases). V was pared by 1 base and J by 2 bases, with 13 bases between. The germline V gene has CDR1 SEHNR and CDR2 FQNEAQ (reference sequence). The CDR3 extends over 16 amino acids. CDR3 protein: CASSLEAGHTTDTQYF. The CDR3 nucleotides read TGTGCCAGCAGCTTAGAGGCAGGACACACCACAGATACGCAGTATTTT.

This clone appeared a single time. J is TRBJ1-1 and V is TRBV7-2; TRBD1 aligns across 9 bases. The CDR3 sequence is 14 residues long. Germline loops: CDR1 SGHTA, CDR2 FQGNSA. V trimming: 4 bases; J trimming: 1 base; junction bases outside the gene matches: 1. This CDR3 reads CASSWGQGNTEAFF. The CDR3 DNA reads TGTGCCAGCAGCTGGGGACAGGGGAACACTGAAGCTTTCTTT.

The chain links TRBV10-3 to TRBJ1-1; perhaps TRBD1 as D (5 bases). The germline V and J ends were trimmed by 6 bases and 3 bases, with 14 bases remaining between them. The CDR3 is 14 amino acids. Germline loops: CDR1 ENHRY, CDR2 SYGVKD. For the CDR3, the DNA is TGTGCCATCAGGGGGCCCAGGTCTTACACTGAAGCTTTCTTT. It is translated as CAIRGPRSYTEAFF.

This clone occurred once. The V gene is TRBV2, the J gene TRBJ2-1; D perhaps matches TRBD2 (5 bases). V lost 9 bases, J lost 3 bases, and 18 bases lay in between. Germline CDR1 SNHLY, CDR2 FYNNEI. CDR3 length equals 15 residues. The CDR3, as DNA: TGTGCCAGTCCCGATGGGAGTTCTTTCTACAATGAGCAGTTCTTC. It translates to CASPDGSSFYNEQFF.

This clone was counted once. This rearrangement joins TRBV5-8 to TRBJ2-2, with a tentative D call TRBD1 (5 bases). The germline V and J ends were trimmed by 4 bases and 4 bases, with 17 bases remaining between them. CDR3 length equals 16 residues. Germline V gene data show CDR1 as SGHTS and CDR2 as YDEGEE. The DNA for the CDR3 is TGTGCCAGCAGCCCGGGCCCAGGGAAGGGCACCGGGGAGCTGTTTTTT. It specifies CASSPGPGKGTGELFF.

The chain is built from TRBV11-2 and TRBJ2-2, with TRBD1 identical over 11 bases. The CDR3 covers 14 residues. Germline trimming cut 8 bases from V and 4 bases from J; bases unmatched to any gene: 3. CDR1 is SGHAT, CDR2 FQNNGV, per germline. The CDR3 region is CASGGQGVTGELFF. In DNA, the CDR3 is TGTGCCAGCGGGGGACAGGGGGTCACCGGGGAGCTGTTTTTT.

The V call is TRBV7-3, the J call TRBJ2-3; the D is unclear. This CDR3 has 13 amino acids. Trimming left V 0 bases short and J 6 bases short, with 7 bases between. Per germline, CDR1 SGHTA and CDR2 FQGTGA. CDR3 sequence: CASSLTRQDTQYF. The DNA for the CDR3 is TGTGCCAGCAGCTTAACGCGGCAGGATACGCAGTATTTT.

This chain links TRBV6-1 with TRBJ2-7; 7 bases fit TRBD1. The CDR3 is made up of 12 amino acids. J gave up 4 bases and V 7 bases, and 4 bases lay outside the gene matches. Germline lookup yields CDR1 MNHNS and CDR2 SASEGT. The CDR3, as DNA: TGTGCCAGCACCGGGACAGATTACGAGCAGTACTTC. Amino acid sequence: CASTGTDYEQYF.

In this sample, this clone turned up once. V gene TRBV19 combines with J gene TRBJ2-1; 8 bases map to TRBD2. This CDR3 has 14 residues. Trimming took 6 bases from V and 5 from J; bases not matched to a gene: 6. Germline V gene data show CDR1 as LNHDA and CDR2 as SQIVND (reference sequence). The CDR3 coding sequence is TGTGCCAGTAGATTTGTTAGCGGGGACAATGAGCAGTTCTTC. Amino acids: CASRFVSGDNEQFF. Supplemented by reference TRBV19 and TRBJ2-1, the full variable domain reads DGGITQSPKYLFRKEGQNVTLSCEQNLNHDAMYWYRQDPGQGLRLIYYSQIVNDFQKGDIAEGYSVSREKKESFPLTVTSAQKNPTAFYLCASRFVSGDNEQFFGPGTRLTVL.

This chain joins TRBV6-5 and TRBJ2-3; the match to TRBD2 covers 8 bases. The CDR3 consists of 15 residues. V was clipped by 6 bases and J by 11 bases; unmatched bases: 16. The germline gives CDR1 MNHEY, CDR2 SVGAGI. The CDR3 sequence: CASRYLLAGPAEQYF. Written as DNA, the CDR3 is TGTGCCAGCAGGTATTTGCTAGCGGGCCCAGCAGAGCAGTATTTT.

This chain links TRBV19 with TRBJ2-1, with no clear D. The length of the CDR3 is 18 residues. Germline lookup yields CDR1 LNHDA and CDR2 SQIVND (reference sequence). The V gene lost 7 bases and the J gene lost 6 bases, with 28 bases spanning the gap. DNA for the CDR3: TGTGCCAGTACCCCTCTGGCCCAACTTACTATAATTCCCAATGAGCAGTTCTTC. This translates into CASTPLAQLTIIPNEQFF.